A selection of T cell receptor beta chains follows, all from one sample in a study of CD8+ T cells in alopecia areata. The repertoire was sequenced with immunoSEQ multiplex PCR; TCRdb's copy has only in-frame clones and lacks some. Altogether around 250,000 clones are present, 65% to 70% being singletons, with the ten largest covering under 1.5%. The input for sequencing was CD4+ T cells sorted from blood, taken at week 0. The receptor source for this set is a human donor with alopecia areata. CDR3s include the opening cysteine and the closing phenylalanine or tryptophan. D genes are given only for firm matches. Rows give clone size only sometimes, using once, few, many, or a class for an expanded clone.

TRBJ2-1 | few | - | TRBV4-2 | CASSQDGSGEQFF | TGTGCCAGCAGCCAAGACGGGTCGGGTGAGCAGTTCTTC
TRBJ2-6 | - | - | TRBV7-9 | CASSLRQGSAGANVLTF | TGTGCCAGCAGCTTAAGGCAGGGGAGCGCTGGGGCCAACGTCCTGACTTTC
TRBJ1-1 | few | TRBD1 | TRBV6-5 | CASSFSRGITEAFF | TGTGCCAGCAGTTTCTCCAGGGGGATCACTGAAGCTTTCTTT
TRBJ1-5 | - | - | TRBV30 | CAWSVRQGGQPQHF | TGTGCCTGGAGTGTACGTCAGGGAGGTCAGCCCCAGCATTTT
TRBJ1-1 | - | TRBD1 | TRBV2 | CASKASTGGTEAFF | TGTGCCAGTAAGGCTAGTACAGGGGGCACTGAAGCTTTCTTT
TRBJ2-1 | - | - | TRBV6-1 | CASSPRNEQFF | TGTGCCAGCAGTCCTCGGAATGAGCAGTTCTTC
TRBJ1-2 | few | - | TRBV7-4 | CASSPSVGNHF | TGTGCCAGCAGCCCAAGTGTCGGGAACCACTTC
TRBJ1-1 | once | - | TRBV29-1 | CSVVGRVETEAFF | TGCAGCGTTGTGGGCAGGGTGGAAACTGAAGCTTTCTTT
TRBJ1-3 | few | - | TRBV5-1 | CASSLGGFPDTIYF | TGCGCCAGCAGCTTGGGGGGCTTTCCGGACACCATATATTTT
TRBJ2-3 | - | - | TRBV2 | CAGVGGKGTGTQYF | TGTGCCGGTGTGGGGGGAAAAGGTACCGGTACGCAGTATTTT
TRBJ2-3 | - | - | TRBV10-3 | CAISEIADPTTDTQYF | TGTGCCATCAGTGAGATCGCGGACCCGACCACAGATACGCAGTATTTT